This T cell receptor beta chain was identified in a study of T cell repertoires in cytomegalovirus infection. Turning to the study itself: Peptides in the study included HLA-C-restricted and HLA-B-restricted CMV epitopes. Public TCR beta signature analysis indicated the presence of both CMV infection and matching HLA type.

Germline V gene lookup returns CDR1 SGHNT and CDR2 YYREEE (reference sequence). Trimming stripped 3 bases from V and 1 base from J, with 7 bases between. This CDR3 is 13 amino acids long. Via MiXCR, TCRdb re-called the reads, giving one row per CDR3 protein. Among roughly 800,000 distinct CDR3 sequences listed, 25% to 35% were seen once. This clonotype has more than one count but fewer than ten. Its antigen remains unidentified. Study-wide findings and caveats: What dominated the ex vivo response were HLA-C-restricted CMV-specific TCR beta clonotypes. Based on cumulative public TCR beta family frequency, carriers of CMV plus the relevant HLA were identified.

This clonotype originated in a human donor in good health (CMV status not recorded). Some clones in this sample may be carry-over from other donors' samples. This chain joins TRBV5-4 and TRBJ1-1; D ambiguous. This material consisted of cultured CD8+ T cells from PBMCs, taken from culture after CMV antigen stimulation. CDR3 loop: CASSSLENTEAFF. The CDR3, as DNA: TGTGCCAGCAGCTCACTTGAGAACACTGAAGCTTTCTTT.